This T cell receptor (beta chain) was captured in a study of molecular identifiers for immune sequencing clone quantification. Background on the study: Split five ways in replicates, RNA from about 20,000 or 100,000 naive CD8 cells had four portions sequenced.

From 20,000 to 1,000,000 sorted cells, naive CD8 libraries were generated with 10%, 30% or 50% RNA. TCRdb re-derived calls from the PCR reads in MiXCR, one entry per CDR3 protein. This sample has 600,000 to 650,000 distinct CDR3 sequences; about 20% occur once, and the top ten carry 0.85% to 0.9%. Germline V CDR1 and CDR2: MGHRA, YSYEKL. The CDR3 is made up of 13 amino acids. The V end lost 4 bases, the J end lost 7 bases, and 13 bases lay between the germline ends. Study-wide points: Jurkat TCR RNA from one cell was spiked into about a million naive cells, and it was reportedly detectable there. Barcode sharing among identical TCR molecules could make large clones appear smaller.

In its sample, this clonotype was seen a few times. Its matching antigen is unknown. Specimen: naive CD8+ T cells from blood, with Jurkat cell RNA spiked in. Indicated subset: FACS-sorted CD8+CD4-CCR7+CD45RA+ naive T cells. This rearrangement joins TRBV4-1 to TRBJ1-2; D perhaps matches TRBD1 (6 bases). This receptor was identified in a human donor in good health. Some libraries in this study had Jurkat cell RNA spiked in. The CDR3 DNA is TGCGCCAGCAGCCCGACAGGCGTGCCTGGCTACACCTTC. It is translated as CASSPTGVPGYTF.